Listed below are T cell receptor beta chains from one sample, sequenced in a study of blood T cell repertoires in COVID-19. Sequencing was performed with immunoSEQ multiplex PCR; in TCRdb, only in-frame clones are kept and a portion is missing. Among under 200,000 clones, more than 85% were seen once, and the ten largest hold 0.45% to 0.65%. Sequenced material: peripheral blood. The receptors derive from a man over 45 with acute or convalescent COVID-19. Each CDR3 is given with its conserved first and last residue. The D gene is left open where the match is weak. Not all rows give a size; the values are once, few, many and, for expanded clones, a class.

d_call	clone_size	v_call	j_call	cdr3_nt	cdr3_aa
TRBD1	-	TRBV5-1	TRBJ1-5	TGCGCCAGCAGCCCGGGACAGGGGGCGGGTCCCCAGCATTTT	CASSPGQGAGPQHF
TRBD2	-	TRBV28	TRBJ2-3	TGTGCCAGCAGTTCAAGTTTTAGCGGGAGGAGGCATACGCAGTATTTT	CASSSSFSGRRHTQYF
TRBD1	-	TRBV5-1	TRBJ2-3	TGCGCCAGCAGCAGTCTCCGGGGACAGGGGGCGACAGATACGCAGTATTTT	CASSSLRGQGATDTQYF
-	-	TRBV9	TRBJ2-2	TGTGCCAGCAGCGTAAACAGGAACACCGGGGAGCTGTTTTTT	CASSVNRNTGELFF
-	-	TRBV27	TRBJ2-2	TGTGCCAGCAGTCCCTCGATCGGCACCGGGGAGCTGTTTTTT	CASSPSIGTGELFF
TRBD1	-	TRBV5-1	TRBJ2-6	TGCGCCAGCAGCGGTGGACAGGACGACTCTGGGGCCAACGTCCTGACTTTC	CASSGGQDDSGANVLTF
-	-	TRBV7-2	TRBJ2-3	TGTGCCAGCAGCCCACTCGCGGGCCGGGCGCAGTATTTT	CASSPLAGRAQYF
TRBD2	-	TRBV19	TRBJ2-1	TGTGCCAGTAGGCAGGGACTAGCCGCCCCCAATGAGCAGTTCTTC	CASRQGLAAPNEQFF
-	-	TRBV11-2	TRBJ2-7	TGTGCCAGCAGCTTAAGCCCGGGCTACGAGCAGTACTTC	CASSLSPGYEQYF
TRBD2	-	TRBV7-2	TRBJ2-1	TGTGCCAGCAGCTTAGTAGCAGCGGGAGTGGGCAATGAGCAGTTCTTC	CASSLVAAGVGNEQFF
TRBD1	-	TRBV28	TRBJ1-5	TGTGCCAGCAGTTTAGGGGACAGTTTTTATCAGCCCCAGCATTTT	CASSLGDSFYQPQHF
-	-	TRBV28	TRBJ2-2	TGTGCCAGCAGTTTTTCGGGGGTGGGCACCGGGGAGCTGTTTTTT	CASSFSGVGTGELFF
-	-	TRBV6-5	TRBJ2-5	TGTGCCAGCAGCCCCGTGGGCCTGCGAGAGACCCAGTACTTC	CASSPVGLRETQYF
TRBD1	once	TRBV27	TRBJ1-1	TGTGCCAGCAGTTTATCCCCGACAGGGGGGAACACTGAAGCTTTCTTT	CASSLSPTGGNTEAFF
-	-	TRBV28	TRBJ2-2	TGTGCCAGCAGTACCTCCTACAGGATTACGAACACCGGGGAGCTGTTTTTT	CASSTSYRITNTGELFF
-	-	TRBV5-1	TRBJ2-5	TGCGCCAGCAGCTCGACAGGCACCGTTCGGGAGACCCAGTACTTC	CASSSTGTVRETQYF
-	-	TRBV24-1	TRBJ2-5	TGTGCCACCAGTGACTTTGACTTGGCGGATAAAGAGACCCAGTACTTC	CATSDFDLADKETQYF
TRBD2	-	TRBV19	TRBJ2-3	TGTGCCAGTAGTATAGGGCTAGCGGGGCCCACAGATACGCAGTATTTT	CASSIGLAGPTDTQYF
TRBD1	-	TRBV4-3	TRBJ2-3	TGCGCCAGCAGCCAAGGGCAGGGGGCGGGCACAGATACGCAGTATTTT	CASSQGQGAGTDTQYF
-	-	TRBV4-3	TRBJ1-2	TGCGCCAGCAGCCAAGAGCAAACTCGACTGTATGGCTACACCTTC	CASSQEQTRLYGYTF
-	-	TRBV29-1	TRBJ1-2	TGCAGCGTTCGGTCGGGGGGAGGATATGGCTACACCTTC	CSVRSGGGYGYTF
TRBD1	-	TRBV18	TRBJ1-1	TGTGCCAGCTCATCCGGACAGGGCGGCACTGAAGCTTTCTTT	CASSSGQGGTEAFF
-	once	TRBV29-1	TRBJ2-1	TGCAGCGCTCTGAAGGTCGGGATTCGTGAGCAGTTCTTC	CSALKVGIREQFF
TRBD2	-	TRBV28	TRBJ2-1	TGTGCCAGCACTACCTCTAGCGGGAACCTCGGGGTCTTC	CASTTSSGNLGVF
-	-	TRBV7-3	TRBJ2-3	TGTGCCAGCAGCCCCACCTGGACTACTGGCGGTACGCAGTATTTT	CASSPTWTTGGTQYF
-	-	TRBV2	TRBJ2-5	TGTGCCAGCAGGAATACAGGGACAGAGACCCAGTACTTC	CASRNTGTETQYF
-	-	TRBV7-3	TRBJ2-1	TGTGCCAGCAGCTCGCAGGGGAGCAATGAGCAGTTCTTC	CASSSQGSNEQFF
TRBD1	-	TRBV4-2	TRBJ2-1	TGTGCCAGCAGCCAAAAGTGGGGGACAGGGCGGGACGGCGATGAGCAGTTCTTC	CASSQKWGTGRDGDEQFF
TRBD2	-	TRBV7-8	TRBJ2-1	TGTGCCAGCAGTGGGGCGGGGGTTCTCAATGAGCAGTTCTTC	CASSGAGVLNEQFF
TRBD2	-	TRBV29-1	TRBJ2-1	TGCAGCGCGGGACTAGCGGGGGGGAATGAGCAGTTCTTC	CSAGLAGGNEQFF
-	-	TRBV7-2	TRBJ1-4	TGTGCCAGCAGCTCGGGGACAAGCAGTAATGAAAAACTGTTTTTT	CASSSGTSSNEKLFF
TRBD1	-	TRBV6-5	TRBJ2-5	TGTGCCAGCAGGATCCAGGGGGTCTCGGAGACCCAGTACTTC	CASRIQGVSETQYF
-	-	TRBV29-1	TRBJ2-7	TGCGGCGTTAAGACAGGATTCTCCTACGAGCAGTACTTC	CGVKTGFSYEQYF
TRBD1	-	TRBV6-5	TRBJ1-1	TGTGCCAGCAGTTACTCCCGGACAGGGCTTGAAGCTTTCTTT	CASSYSRTGLEAFF
TRBD1	-	TRBV18	TRBJ2-5	TGTGCCAGCTCACCAACCGGGACAGGCGAGACCCAGTACTTC	CASSPTGTGETQYF
TRBD1	once	TRBV29-1	TRBJ2-3	TGCAGCGTTGAACACAGGGGGTATGAAGATACGCAGTATTTT	CSVEHRGYEDTQYF
TRBD2	-	TRBV5-1	TRBJ2-7	TGCGCCAGCAGCGTCGGACTAGCGGGAGACTACGAGCAGTACTTC	CASSVGLAGDYEQYF
-	-	TRBV28	TRBJ1-5	TGTGCCAGCACCTTGGGGGGGCATCGCAATCAGCCCCAGCATTTT	CASTLGGHRNQPQHF
TRBD1	-	TRBV28	TRBJ2-3	TGTGCCAGCAGCGGAGGCGGGGCAGGGGGCTTGAGAACAGATACGCAGTATTTT	CASSGGGAGGLRTDTQYF
TRBD1	-	TRBV29-1	TRBJ1-1	TGCAGCGCCGGGACAGGGTGGGACTCCCCCACTGAAGCTTTCTTT	CSAGTGWDSPTEAFF
-	few	TRBV3-1/TRBV3-2	TRBJ1-5	TGTGCCAGCAGCCAAGATGAGTGGCAGCCCCAGCATTTT	CASSQDEWQPQHF
-	-	TRBV3-1/TRBV3-2	TRBJ2-3	TGTGCCAGCAGCCAAGATCTCCTTAGCACAGATACGCAGTATTTT	CASSQDLLSTDTQYF
-	-	TRBV28	TRBJ1-1	TGTGCCAGCAGTTTTCCCCAGGCATCAGAAGCTTTCTTT	CASSFPQASEAFF
-	-	TRBV9	TRBJ2-6	TGTGCCAGCAAGAAGAGCTCTGGGGCCAACGTCCTGACTTTC	CASKKSSGANVLTF
-	-	TRBV24-1	TRBJ2-3	TGTGCCACCAAAGGGGCAAACACAGATACGCAGTATTTT	CATKGANTDTQYF
-	-	TRBV20-1	TRBJ1-5	TGCAGTGCCAGTGGCGGGCGCGGTAATCAGCCCCAGCATTTT	CSASGGRGNQPQHF